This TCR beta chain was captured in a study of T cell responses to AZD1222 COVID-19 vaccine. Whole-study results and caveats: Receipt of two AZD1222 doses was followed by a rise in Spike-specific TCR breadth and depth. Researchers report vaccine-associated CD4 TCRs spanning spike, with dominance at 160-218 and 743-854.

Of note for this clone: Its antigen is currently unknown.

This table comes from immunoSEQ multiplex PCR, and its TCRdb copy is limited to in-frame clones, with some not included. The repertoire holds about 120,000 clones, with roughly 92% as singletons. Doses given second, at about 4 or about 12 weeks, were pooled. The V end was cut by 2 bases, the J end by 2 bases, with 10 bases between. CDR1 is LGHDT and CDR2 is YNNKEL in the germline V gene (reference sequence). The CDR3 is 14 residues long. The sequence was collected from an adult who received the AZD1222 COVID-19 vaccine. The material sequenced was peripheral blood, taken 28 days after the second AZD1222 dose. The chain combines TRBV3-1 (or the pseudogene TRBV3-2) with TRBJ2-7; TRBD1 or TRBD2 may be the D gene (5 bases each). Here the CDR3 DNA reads TGTGCCAGCAGCCAAATTCCGGGACCCTACGAGCAGTACTTC. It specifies CASSQIPGPYEQYF.